The 23 T cell receptor beta chains given below trace back to one sample, sequenced in a study of neurological immune-mediated disorders. Stated time point: longitudinal time-point 1 (baseline). TCRdb passed the 5' RACE reads through MiXCR, listing each CDR3 protein once. The sample has tens of thousands of distinct CDR3 sequences, about 10% seen once. What was sequenced was PBMCs. These receptor sequences come from a man aged 30-40 years in good health.

This clonotype was detected many times. This chain links TRBV28 with TRBJ2-1, with 9 bases aligning to TRBD1. Losses at the gene ends were 11 bases for V and 7 bases for J; bases not matched to a gene: 9. CDR1 and CDR2 from the germline V gene are MDHEN and SYDVKM. CDR3 length: 13 residues. The CDR3 bases are TGTGCCGGAGGTGGGACAGGGCGGAATGAGCAGTTCTTC. Its translation: CAGGGTGRNEQFF.

This clonotype was seen at least ten times. This chain joins TRBV3-1 and TRBJ2-5, with 9 bases lining up with TRBD2. This CDR3 spans 16 amino acids. The V gene's germline CDR1 is LGHDT and CDR2 YNNKEL (reference sequence). After removal of 5 bases from V and 2 bases from J, the junction contained 9 bases not matched to a gene. The CDR3 sequence is CASSGTTSGQQETQYF. The CDR3 nucleotides are TGTGCCAGCAGCGGAACGACTAGCGGCCAACAAGAGACCCAGTACTTC.

This clonotype was seen more than once but under ten times. The chain recombines TRBV24-1 with TRBJ2-7; maybe TRBD1 (6 bases). The germline V gene has CDR1 KGHDR and CDR2 SFDVKD. V lost 8 bases, J lost 0 bases, and 28 bases lay in between. This CDR3 is 19 amino acids long. Written as DNA, the CDR3 is TGTGCCACCATGAACCAGGGGCGTACTGGGGTAAGGAGCTCCTACGAGCAGTACTTC. This sequence encodes CATMNQGRTGVRSSYEQYF.

This clonotype was counted many times. V is TRBV10-3 and J is TRBJ1-6; 9 bases are a match to TRBD1. CDR1 and CDR2 (germline): ENHRY, SYGVKD. V gave up 5 bases and J gave up 7 bases; unmatched junction bases: 6. This CDR3 spans 15 amino acids. In nucleotides, the CDR3 is TGTGCCATCAGTACAACCGGGACAGGGAATTCACCCCTCCACTTT. Protein: CAISTTGTGNSPLHF.

About this clonotype itself: Given a much more abundant clone one base away, this may be a read error. The chain employs TRBV20-1 and TRBJ1-4; maybe TRBD1 (6 bases). In germline, CDR1 is DFQATT, CDR2 SNEGSKA (reference sequence). The CDR3 consists of 14 residues. The CDR3 sequence: CSASEGTGGEKPFF. The CDR3 DNA follows: TGCAGTGCTAGCGAGGGGACCGGGGGCGAAAAACCGTTTTTT.

This clonotype came up many times. The chain joins TRBV5-1 to TRBJ2-3; D call uncertain. Germline V gene sequence: CDR1 SGHRS, CDR2 YFSETQ. The CDR3 spans 13 residues. Trimming took 4 bases from V and 6 from J, leaving 12 bases between them. The DNA for the CDR3 is TGCGCCAGCAGCCGGATGATGACCGATACGCAGTATTTT. The encoded protein is CASSRMMTDTQYF.

This clonotype was detected many times. The genes are TRBV21-1 and TRBJ2-1; the listed D gene, TRBD2, was not tested against the DNA. TRBV21-1 is a recognized pseudogene. This CDR3 spans 16 amino acids. CDR3 in amino acids: CASRGLAGGPLDEQFF. In DNA form, the CDR3 reads TGTGCCAGCAGGGGACTAGCGGGAGGGCCTCTCGATGAGCAGTTCTTC.

This clonotype was observed many times. The rearrangement links TRBV20-1 to TRBJ2-7, with 9 nucleotides matching TRBD1. CDR1 and CDR2 from the germline V gene are DFQATT and SNEGSKA (reference sequence). After removal of 5 bases from V and 5 bases from J, the junction contained 4 bases not matched to a gene. This CDR3 is 12 amino acids long. The CDR3 DNA reads as TGCAGTGCTGGACAGGGGAGTGACGAGCAGTACTTC. Translated: CSAGQGSDEQYF.

This clonotype was observed at least ten times. The CDR3 loop reads CASSRQGGANEKLFF. The CDR3, as DNA: TGTGCCAGCAGCCGTCAGGGGGGTGCTAATGAAAAACTGTTTTTT. The chain joins TRBV7-2 to TRBJ1-4, with 7 positions matching TRBD1. Germline-derived CDR1 and CDR2 are SGHTA and FQGNSA. The V segment lost 5 bases and the J segment 3 bases; nucleotides outside the gene matches: 6. This CDR3 spans 15 amino acids.

This clonotype was found a few times. The chain carries TRBV18 and TRBJ2-1; 7 positions match TRBD1. Trimming took 5 bases from V and 6 from J; bases not matched to a gene: 7. Germline CDR1 and CDR2: KGHSH and LQKENI. The CDR3 loop spans 14 amino acids. CDR3 loop: CASSTGQRSNEQFF. In DNA form, the CDR3 reads TGTGCCAGCTCAACGGGACAGAGGTCCAATGAGCAGTTCTTC.

Ten or more counts support this clonotype. The rearrangement uses TRBV27 and TRBJ2-7; 9 nucleotides agree with TRBD1. This CDR3 has 15 amino acids. The junction had 11 bases not matched to a gene; V was cut back by 6 bases and J by 5 bases. The germline CDR1 and CDR2 sequences are MNHEY and SMNVEV (reference sequence). CDR3 DNA sequence: TGTGCCAGCAGACGCGCGCCGACAGGGGGGCACGAGCAGTACTTC. Translating it yields CASRRAPTGGHEQYF.

This clonotype was seen many times. This chain joins TRBV7-8 and TRBJ2-1; possibly TRBD1 or TRBD2 for D (5 bases each). V shed 5 bases and J shed 5 bases, with 16 bases lying between them. Per the germline V gene, CDR1 is SGHVS and CDR2 is FQNEAQ. The CDR3 runs to 15 residues. CDR3 sequence (DNA): TGTGCCAGCAGCGCGTCCGTCCGGGGCCACAATGAGCAGTTCTTC. It encodes CASSASVRGHNEQFF. The complete variable domain, with remaining parts taken from reference TRBV7-8 and TRBJ2-1, reads GAGVSQSPRYKVAKRGQDVALRCDPISGHVSLFWYQQALGQGPEFLTYFQNEAQLDKSGLPSDRFFAERPEGSVSTLKIQRTQQEDSAVYLCASSASVRGHNEQFFGPGTRLTVL.

The rearrangement links TRBV28 to TRBJ2-6; D not resolved. From germline, CDR1 is MDHEN and CDR2 SYDVKM. This CDR3 is 13 amino acids long. Deletions cut 5 bases from V and 2 bases from J, with 4 bases between. CDR3 residues: CASSGAGANVLTF. DNA for the CDR3: TGTGCCAGCAGTGGAGCTGGGGCCAACGTCCTGACTTTC.

This clonotype was seen at least ten times. The chain recombines TRBV28 with TRBJ2-3; D unclear. The CDR3 is 15 residues long. Germline CDR1 reads MDHEN; CDR2 reads SYDVKM. The ends were cut back, 2 bases at V and 2 bases at J, with 11 bases in the middle. The CDR3 DNA is TGTGCCAGCAGTTTAGATGTGCGGCACACAGATACGCAGTATTTT. Its protein is CASSLDVRHTDTQYF.

This clonotype was detected many times. V is TRBV12-3 or TRBV12-4 and J is TRBJ2-2, with a weak D call TRBD1 (5 bases). The CDR3 extends over 14 amino acids. V dropped 3 bases and J dropped 1 base, with 6 bases sitting between them. The CDR3 loop is CASSFTGNTGELFF. DNA for the CDR3: TGTGCCAGCAGTTTTACAGGGAACACCGGGGAGCTGTTTTTT.

This clonotype was seen repeatedly, ten times or more. The V call is TRBV10-3, the J call TRBJ2-7; D may correspond to TRBD1 or TRBD2 (5 bases each). The ends were cut back, 4 bases at V and 4 bases at J, with 5 bases in the middle. Germline assignment: CDR1 ENHRY and CDR2 SYGVKD. The CDR3 has 11 residues. CDR3 residues: CAISGGYEQYF. The CDR3 DNA sequence: TGTGCCATCAGTGGGGGGTACGAGCAGTACTTC.

This clonotype showed up many times. The genes are TRBV6-5 and TRBJ2-1; 8 bases map to TRBD2. Looked up from germline, CDR1 is MNHEY and CDR2 is SVGAGI. The CDR3 covers 13 residues. V shed 7 bases and J 9 bases; nucleotides not matched to a gene: 8. The CDR3, as DNA: TGTGCCAGCACCCCGGGGGGGAAAAGTGAGCAGTTCTTC. Translating gives CASTPGGKSEQFF.

In this sample, this clonotype turned up many times. The gene calls are TRBV9 and TRBJ1-6; a possible D gene is TRBD1 (5 bases). V was cut by 6 bases and J by 7 bases, with 14 bases left in between. Germline CDR1 SGDLS, CDR2 YYNGEE. The CDR3 is made up of 14 amino acids. The CDR3 loop is CASTSPGRNSPLHF. Here the CDR3 DNA reads TGTGCCAGCACCTCCCCGGGGCGGAATTCACCCCTCCACTTT.

This clonotype was observed a few times. The V call is TRBV6-1, the J call TRBJ2-5; D is perhaps TRBD2 (5 bases). The CDR3 spans 15 residues. The germline V and J ends were trimmed by 1 base and 5 bases, with 14 bases remaining between them. Germline V gene data show CDR1 as MNHNS and CDR2 as SASEGT. CDR3 bases: TGTGCCAGCAGTGAAGGGCCCGTGGAGGCGGAGACCCAGTACTTC. Protein: CASSEGPVEAETQYF.

This clonotype was detected many times. This sequence joins TRBV28 and TRBJ2-7; TRBD2 matches at 13 bases. The CDR3 has 14 amino acids. J gave up 7 bases and V 10 bases, and 10 bases lay outside the gene matches. The germline V gene has CDR1 MDHEN and CDR2 SYDVKM. The CDR3 loop reads CAITRKLAGGEQYF. CDR3 bases: TGTGCCATCACGCGGAAACTAGCGGGAGGGGAGCAGTACTTC.

This clonotype occurred many times. The chain is built from TRBV12-3 or TRBV12-4 and TRBJ2-5; 7 nucleotides match TRBD1. The length of the CDR3 is 14 residues. V lost 3 bases to trimming and J lost 5 bases; unmatched junction nucleotides: 6. This CDR3 is CASSFKGGRETQYF. CDR3 nucleotide sequence: TGTGCCAGCAGTTTCAAAGGGGGCAGGGAGACCCAGTACTTC.

This clonotype was seen repeatedly, ten times or more. This chain links TRBV10-3 with TRBJ1-5; D is ambiguous. This CDR3 region has 13 residues. The germline V and J ends were trimmed by 10 bases and 3 bases, with 13 bases remaining between them. From germline, CDR1 is ENHRY and CDR2 SYGVKD. The chain's CDR3 is CATKNTPNQPQHF. The DNA of the CDR3 is TGTGCCACCAAGAACACCCCCAATCAGCCCCAGCATTTT.

With regard to this clonotype: A single base separates this from a much larger clone, so it may be a read error. The chain joins TRBV28 to TRBJ1-1, with TRBD1 matching over 7 bases. The J segment lost 5 bases and the V segment lost 5 bases, leaving 11 bases of the junction unmatched. Germline CDR1 and CDR2: MDHEN and SYDVKM. The CDR3 covers 15 residues. CDR3 loop: CASSTGGQGGTEAFF. The CDR3 DNA reads TGTGCCAGCAGTACCGGAGGGCAGGGGGGTACTGAAGCTTTCTTT.